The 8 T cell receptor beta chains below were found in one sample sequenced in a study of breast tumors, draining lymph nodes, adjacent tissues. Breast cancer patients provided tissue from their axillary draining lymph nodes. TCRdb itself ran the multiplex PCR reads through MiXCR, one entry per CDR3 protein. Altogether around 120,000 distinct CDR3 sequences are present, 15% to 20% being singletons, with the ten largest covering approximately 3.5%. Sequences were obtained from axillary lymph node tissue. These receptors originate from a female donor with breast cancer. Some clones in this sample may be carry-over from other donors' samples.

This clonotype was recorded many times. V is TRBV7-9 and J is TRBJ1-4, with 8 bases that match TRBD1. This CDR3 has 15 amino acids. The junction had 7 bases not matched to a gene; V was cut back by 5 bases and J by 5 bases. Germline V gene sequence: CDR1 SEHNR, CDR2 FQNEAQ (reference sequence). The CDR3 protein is CASSPSRTGNEKLFF. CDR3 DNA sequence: TGTGCCAGCAGCCCCTCAAGGACAGGGAATGAAAAACTGTTTTTT.

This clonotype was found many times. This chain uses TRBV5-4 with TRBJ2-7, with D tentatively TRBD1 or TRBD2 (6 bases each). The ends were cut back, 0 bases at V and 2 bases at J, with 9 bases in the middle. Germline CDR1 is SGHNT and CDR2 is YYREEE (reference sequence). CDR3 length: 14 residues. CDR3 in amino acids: CASSLDRGPYEQYF. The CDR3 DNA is TGTGCCAGCAGCTTGGATCGGGGGCCCTACGAGCAGTACTTC.

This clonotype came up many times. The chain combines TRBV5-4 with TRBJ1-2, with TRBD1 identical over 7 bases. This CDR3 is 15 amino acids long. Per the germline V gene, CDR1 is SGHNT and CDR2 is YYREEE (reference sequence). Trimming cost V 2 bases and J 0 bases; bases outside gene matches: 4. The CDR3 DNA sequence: TGTGCCAGCAGCTTACAGGGGTTGACTAACTATGGCTACACCTTC. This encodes CASSLQGLTNYGYTF.

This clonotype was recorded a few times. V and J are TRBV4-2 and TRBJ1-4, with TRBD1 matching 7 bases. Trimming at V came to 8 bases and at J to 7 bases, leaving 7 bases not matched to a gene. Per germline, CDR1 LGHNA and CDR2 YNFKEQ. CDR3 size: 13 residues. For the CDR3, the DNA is TGTGCCAGCCGCGGCCAGGGGGGTGAAAAACTGTTTTTT. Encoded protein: CASRGQGGEKLFF.

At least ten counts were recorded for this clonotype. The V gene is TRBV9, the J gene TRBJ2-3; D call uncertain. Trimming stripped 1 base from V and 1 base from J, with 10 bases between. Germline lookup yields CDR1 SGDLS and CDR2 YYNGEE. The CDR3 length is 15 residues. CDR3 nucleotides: TGTGCCAGCAGCGTAATCGGGTCGGGCACAGATACGCAGTATTTT. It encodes CASSVIGSGTDTQYF.

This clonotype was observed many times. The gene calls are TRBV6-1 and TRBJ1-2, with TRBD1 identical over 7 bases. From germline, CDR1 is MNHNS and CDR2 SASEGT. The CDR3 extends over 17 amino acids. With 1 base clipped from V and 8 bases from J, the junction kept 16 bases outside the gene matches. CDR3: CASSEERGTGALNGYTF. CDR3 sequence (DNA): TGTGCCAGCAGTGAAGAGAGGGGAACAGGGGCCCTTAACGGCTACACCTTC.

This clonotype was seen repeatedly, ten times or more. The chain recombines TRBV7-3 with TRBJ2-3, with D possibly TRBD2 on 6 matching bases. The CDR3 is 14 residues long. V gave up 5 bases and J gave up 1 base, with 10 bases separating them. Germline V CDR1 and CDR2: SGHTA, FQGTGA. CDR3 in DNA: TGTGCCAGCAGCCTTGGGACTCGCACAGATACGCAGTATTTT. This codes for CASSLGTRTDTQYF.

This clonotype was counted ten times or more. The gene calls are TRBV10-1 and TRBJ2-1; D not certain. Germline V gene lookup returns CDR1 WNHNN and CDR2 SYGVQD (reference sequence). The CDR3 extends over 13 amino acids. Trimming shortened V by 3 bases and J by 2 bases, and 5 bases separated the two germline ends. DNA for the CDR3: TGCGCCAGCAGTGATCGGACCTACAATGAGCAGTTCTTC. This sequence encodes CASSDRTYNEQFF.